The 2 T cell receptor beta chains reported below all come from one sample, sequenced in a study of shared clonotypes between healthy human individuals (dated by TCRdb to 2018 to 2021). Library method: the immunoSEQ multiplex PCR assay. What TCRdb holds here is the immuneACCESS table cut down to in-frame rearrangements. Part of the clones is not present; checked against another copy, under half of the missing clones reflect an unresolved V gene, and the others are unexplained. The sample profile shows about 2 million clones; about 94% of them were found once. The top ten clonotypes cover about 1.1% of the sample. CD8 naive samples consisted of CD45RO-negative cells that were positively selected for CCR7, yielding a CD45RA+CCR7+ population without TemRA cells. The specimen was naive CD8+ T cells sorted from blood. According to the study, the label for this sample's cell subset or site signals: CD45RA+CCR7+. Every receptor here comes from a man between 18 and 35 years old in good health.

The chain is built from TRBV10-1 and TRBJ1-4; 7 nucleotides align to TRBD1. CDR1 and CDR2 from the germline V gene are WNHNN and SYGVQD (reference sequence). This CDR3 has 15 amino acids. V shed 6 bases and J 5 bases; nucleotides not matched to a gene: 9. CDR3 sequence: CASSNVTGLNEKLFF. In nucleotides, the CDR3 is TGCGCCAGCAGCAATGTGACAGGGCTCAATGAAAAACTGTTTTTT.

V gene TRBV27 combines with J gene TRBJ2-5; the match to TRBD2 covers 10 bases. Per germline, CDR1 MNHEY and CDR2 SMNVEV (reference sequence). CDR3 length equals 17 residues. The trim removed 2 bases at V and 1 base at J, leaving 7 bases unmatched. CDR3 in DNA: TGTGCCAGCAGTTTAATCGCTAGCGGGGGACCCCAAGAGACCCAGTACTTC. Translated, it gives CASSLIASGGPQETQYF.